The 7 T cell receptor beta chains reported below all come from one sample, sequenced in a study of T cell responses to AZD1222 COVID-19 vaccine. Clones were sequenced by immunoSEQ multiplex PCR, and TCRdb holds only the in-frame ones, with some missing. Of more than 150,000 clones in the sample, 91% are singletons; the top ten hold roughly 3.5%. The input for sequencing was peripheral blood, taken 28 days after the second AZD1222 dose. The receptors derive from an adult who received the AZD1222 COVID-19 vaccine.

This chain connects TRBV12-3 or TRBV12-4 to TRBJ2-5, with 8 bases identical to TRBD2. The CDR3 totals 13 residues. V gave up 6 bases and J gave up 7 bases; unmatched junction bases: 7. CDR3 amino acids: CASSPGLVRTQYF. Here the CDR3 DNA reads TGTGCCAGCAGCCCGGGACTAGTACGGACCCAGTACTTC.

The chain uses TRBV28 and TRBJ2-4; maybe TRBD1 (6 bases). Germline V gene sequence: CDR1 MDHEN, CDR2 SYDVKM. The CDR3 contains 15 residues. V shed 10 bases and J shed 5 bases, with 21 bases lying between them. The CDR3 sequence: CATHAGQSVENIQYF. In DNA form, the CDR3 reads TGTGCCACCCATGCCGGACAGAGTGTCGAAAACATTCAGTACTTC.

This clone is a singleton in its sample. The V gene is TRBV5-1, the J gene TRBJ2-3; 10 nucleotides match TRBD2. The V segment lost 4 bases and the J segment 5 bases; nucleotides outside the gene matches: 13. Germline CDR1 and CDR2: SGHRS and YFSETQ. CDR3 length equals 17 residues. The CDR3 here is CASSPPGLASWRDTQYF. The CDR3 coding sequence is TGCGCCAGCAGCCCGCCGGGACTAGCGTCCTGGAGAGATACGCAGTATTTT.

The chain has TRBV21-1 and TRBJ1-2. TRBV21-1 is assigned pseudogene status. The CDR3 has 19 amino acids. CDR3 amino acids: CATSLQESKASRGNYGYTF. DNA of the CDR3: TGTGCCACCAGCTTACAAGAGAGTAAGGCGTCTCGGGGTAACTATGGCTACACCTTC.

The chain links TRBV27 to TRBJ1-1, with 7 bases identical to TRBD1. Germline loops: CDR1 MNHEY, CDR2 SMNVEV (reference sequence). Trimming cost V 5 bases and J 5 bases; bases outside gene matches: 5. The CDR3 sequence is 13 residues long. The CDR3 nucleotides are TGTGCCAGCAGTCGACAGGGAGGAACTGAAGCTTTCTTT. The encoded protein is CASSRQGGTEAFF.

This sequence joins TRBV30 and TRBJ2-7; 10 nucleotides align to TRBD1. CDR3 length: 14 amino acids. Trimming at V came to 5 bases and at J to 3 bases, leaving 7 bases not matched to a gene. Germline CDR1 is GTSNPN and CDR2 is SVGIG (reference sequence). CDR3: CAWEVGTGDYEQYF. Written as DNA, the CDR3 is TGTGCCTGGGAGGTAGGGACAGGGGACTACGAGCAGTACTTC.

The chain combines TRBV25-1 with TRBJ2-7; 8 bases are a match to TRBD1. The CDR3 runs 17 residues. V dropped 0 bases and J dropped 1; count of bases not matched to a gene: 8. The germline V gene has CDR1 MGHDK and CDR2 SYGVNS. The CDR3 reads CASSEYTGTGSSYEQYF. The CDR3 region has the DNA TGTGCCAGCAGTGAATATACAGGGACAGGCTCTTCCTACGAGCAGTACTTC.